A single sample gave rise to the 15 T cell receptor beta chains below, sequenced in a study of blood T cell repertoires in COVID-19. TCRdb's table, derived via immunoSEQ multiplex PCR, lists solely in-frame clones and lacks some. Of 180,000 or so clones listed, more than 60% are singletons. Sequences were obtained from peripheral blood. Receptors were obtained from a man aged 50-60 years who had recovered from COVID-19.

The chain has TRBV20-1 and TRBJ2-7; the D is unclear. The CDR3 totals 14 residues. The germline V gene encodes CDR1 DFQATT and CDR2 SNEGSKA (reference sequence). Trimming took 3 bases from V and 0 from J, leaving 12 bases between them. The CDR3 nucleotides read TGCAGTGCTAGTAGGTTGCACAGCTCCTACGAGCAGTACTTC. This codes for CSASRLHSSYEQYF.

This chain uses TRBV27 with TRBJ1-6; D uncertain. This CDR3 has 16 amino acids. Germline assignment: CDR1 MNHEY and CDR2 SMNVEV (reference sequence). V lost 8 bases to trimming and J lost 0 bases, with 14 bases between them. The CDR3 protein is CASQPQTTSYNSPLHF. CDR3 in DNA: TGTGCCAGCCAGCCACAAACTACCTCCTATAATTCACCCCTCCACTTT.

CDR3 in DNA: TGTGCCAGCAGTCCTAGCGGGAGACCCCGCACAGATACGCAGTATTTT. Translating gives CASSPSGRPRTDTQYF. The rearrangement links TRBV28 to TRBJ2-3; TRBD2 matches at 10 bases. Losses at the gene ends were 5 bases for V and 1 base for J; bases not matched to a gene: 6. Germline V CDR1 and CDR2: MDHEN, SYDVKM. This CDR3 has 16 residues.

V gene TRBV10-2 combines with J gene TRBJ2-7, with 10 bases fitting TRBD2. Trimming took 0 bases from V and 9 from J; bases not matched to a gene: 11. This CDR3 is 16 amino acids long. Germline loops: CDR1 WSHSY, CDR2 SAAADI. CDR3 nucleotide sequence: TGCGCCAGCAGTGAGTCAGGGTCTAGCGGGAGTTTCGGGCAGTACTTC. Translating gives CASSESGSSGSFGQYF.

The chain carries TRBV11-3 and TRBJ2-7, with D possibly being TRBD2 (5 bases). Germline V gene data show CDR1 as SGHNT and CDR2 as YENEEA. V lost 3 bases, J lost 2 bases, and 8 bases lay in between. CDR3 length: 13 residues. The CDR3: CASSLSGAYEQYF. The CDR3 DNA reads TGTGCCAGCAGCTTGAGCGGAGCCTACGAGCAGTACTTC.

This chain connects TRBV20-1 to TRBJ1-1, with unresolved D. Per germline, CDR1 DFQATT and CDR2 SNEGSKA (reference sequence). CDR3 length: 11 amino acids. The V and J ends lost 3 bases and 1 base respectively, with 3 bases between them. The CDR3 here is CSASWNTEAFF. DNA of the CDR3: TGCAGTGCTAGCTGGAACACTGAAGCTTTCTTT.

This sequence joins TRBV7-2 and TRBJ1-2; D is perhaps TRBD1 (5 bases). Germline V gene data show CDR1 as SGHTA and CDR2 as FQGNSA. The CDR3 is made up of 14 amino acids. V was cut by 7 bases and J by 3 bases, with 15 bases left in between. CDR3 protein: CASNKNGGDYGYTF. The CDR3 DNA follows: TGTGCCAGCAACAAAAACGGAGGGGACTATGGCTACACCTTC. Based on the CDR3 plus reference TRBV7-2 and TRBJ1-2, the full variable domain is GAGVSQSPSNKVTEKGKDVELRCDPISGHTALYWYRQSLGQGLEFLIYFQGNSAPDKSGLPSDRFSAERTGGSVSTLTIQRTQQEDSAVYLCASNKNGGDYGYTFGSGTRLTVV.

This chain links TRBV4-3 with TRBJ1-4, with 7 bases lining up with TRBD1. CDR1 LGHNA and CDR2 YSLEER come from the germline V gene. Unmatched junction bases numbered 3, after V lost 1 base and J lost 1 base. The CDR3 runs 16 residues. The CDR3 DNA is TGCGCCAGCAGCCAAGGAAGGACAGGAACTAATGAAAAACTGTTTTTT. It specifies CASSQGRTGTNEKLFF.

This sequence joins TRBV27 and TRBJ2-1; 11 nucleotides line up with TRBD2. Germline V lookup: CDR1 MNHEY, CDR2 SMNVEV (reference sequence). The trim removed 3 bases at V and 11 bases at J, leaving 3 bases unmatched. The CDR3 sequence is 13 residues long. Here the CDR3 DNA reads TGTGCCAGCAGTTTTACTAGCGGGAGACAGCAGTTCTTC. Translating it yields CASSFTSGRQQFF.

This clone was seen just once. The chain has TRBV20-1 and TRBJ2-1; TRBD2 is a possible D gene (5 bases). V was clipped by 3 bases and J by 6 bases, with 21 bases between them. This CDR3 has 16 amino acids. Germline CDR1 and CDR2: DFQATT and SNEGSKA (reference sequence). The CDR3 loop is CSASPNLARVANEQFF. The CDR3 nucleotides are TGCAGTGCTAGTCCTAATCTGGCGAGGGTAGCCAATGAGCAGTTCTTC.

Comment on this clone: It may be a read error: a sequence one base away is much more abundant. This sample also contains other DNA sequences that code for the same CDR3. The chain recombines TRBV11-2 with TRBJ2-1; a weak D match, TRBD2 (6 bases). Germline V gene sequence: CDR1 SGHAT, CDR2 FQNNGV. This CDR3 is 15 amino acids long. Deletions cut 3 bases from V and 0 bases from J, with 9 bases between. The DNA of the CDR3 is TGTGCCAGCAGCTTTTACGGGAGCTCCTACAATGAGCAGTTCTTC. As protein: CASSFYGSSYNEQFF. The variable domain in full, with the rest retrieved from reference TRBV11-2 and TRBJ2-1, is EAGVAQSPRYKIIEKRQSVAFWCNPISGHATLYWYQQILGQGPKLLIQFQNNGVVDDSQLPKDRFSAERLKGVDSTLKIQPAKLEDSAVYLCASSFYGSSYNEQFFGPGTRLTVL.

This clone came up a few times. The chain is built from TRBV2 and TRBJ1-4; D perhaps matches TRBD1 (5 bases). This CDR3 is 15 amino acids long. Germline CDR1 and CDR2: SNHLY and FYNNEI. Trimming cost V 3 bases and J 8 bases, with 16 bases left between them. The CDR3 region is CASSEGGVISEKLFF. CDR3 coding DNA: TGTGCCAGCAGTGAGGGGGGGGTGATTAGCGAAAAACTGTTTTTT. The whole variable domain, filled in from reference TRBV2 and TRBJ1-4, reads EPEVTQTPSHQVTQMGQEVILRCVPISNHLYFYWYRQILGQKVEFLVSFYNNEISEKSEIFDDQFSVERPDGSNFTLKIRSTKLEDSAMYFCASSEGGVISEKLFFGSGTQLSVL.

This clone appeared a single time. This chain connects TRBV29-1 to TRBJ2-1, with D possibly matching TRBD2 (6 bases). The V end was cut by 5 bases, the J end by 6 bases, with 14 bases between. The CDR3 extends over 13 amino acids. CDR1 is SQVTM and CDR2 is ANQGSEA in the germline V gene. CDR3 sequence reads: CSVTSSGVNEQFF. The CDR3 DNA is TGCAGCGTTACCTCTTCGGGGGTCAATGAGCAGTTCTTC.

The chain is built from TRBV28 and TRBJ2-1; the match to TRBD1 covers 9 bases. Trimming at V came to 5 bases and at J to 5 bases, leaving 10 bases not matched to a gene. Germline V gives CDR1 MDHEN, CDR2 SYDVKM. The CDR3 contains 16 residues. Here the CDR3 DNA reads TGTGCCAGCAGTCGCCTCGGGACAGGGATTAACAATGAGCAGTTCTTC. Its translation is CASSRLGTGINNEQFF.

The V and J genes are TRBV9 and TRBJ1-1; D call uncertain. The germline V gene encodes CDR1 SGDLS and CDR2 YYNGEE. V gave up 6 bases and J gave up 0 bases, with 15 bases separating them. CDR3 length: 15 amino acids. CDR3 nucleotides: TGTGCCAGCACCGCCACGCCTATTTTGAACACTGAAGCTTTCTTT. Its translation: CASTATPILNTEAFF.